This T cell receptor beta chain emerged from a study of blood T cell repertoires in COVID-19. About the study: In each case, the material was cDNA or gDNA derived from T cells, B-cell-depleted T cells, or PBMCs.

Assay used: immunoSEQ multiplex PCR; TCRdb lists only in-frame clones, some missing. Of a few hundred thousand clones listed, 75% to 90% are singletons. This clone has just one count. The CDR3 runs 18 residues. CDR1 is SEHNR and CDR2 is FQNEAQ in the germline V gene (reference sequence). Trimming took 5 bases from V and 4 from J; bases not matched to a gene: 13. The study assigned cohorts using participant-reported clinical history. This receptor was taken from a woman aged 25 to 45 who had been exposed to COVID-19. The chain joins TRBV7-9 to TRBJ2-3, with 12 bases aligning to TRBD2. Sequenced material: PBMCs or T cells enriched from blood (not recorded which). The CDR3 DNA reads TGTGCCAGCAGCCTGGGACTAGCGGGCACCGGCTCACCAGATACGCAGTATTTT. Translating it yields CASSLGLAGTGSPDTQYF.